Listed here are 18 T cell receptor beta chains from one sample, sequenced in a study of radiation and T cells in renal cell carcinoma. Described time point: blood 4 weeks post-SBRT, at nephrectomy. Noted treatment: 15 Gy SBRT to primary tumor, nephrectomy 4 weeks later. TCRdb's copy holds only in-frame clones and misses some; the assay was immunoSEQ multiplex PCR. The sample lists approximately 70,000 clones; about three quarters were seen once. This specimen was blood, taken from a patient whose treatment included radiotherapy and nephrectomy. These receptors came from a man in his sixties with renal cell carcinoma.

The chain is built from TRBV5-1 and TRBJ1-2; 7 positions match TRBD1. This CDR3 has 16 residues. Per germline, CDR1 SGHRS and CDR2 YFSETQ. V dropped 0 bases and J dropped 0; count of bases not matched to a gene: 5. The CDR3 here is CASSLGRGGANYGYTF. The DNA of the CDR3 is TGCGCCAGCAGCTTGGGAAGAGGGGGCGCTAACTATGGCTACACCTTC.

The J gene is TRBJ2-5, the V gene TRBV7-9; no clear D. The CDR3 covers 15 residues. V lost 2 bases and J lost 2, with 12 bases in between. The germline gives CDR1 SEHNR, CDR2 FQNEAQ (reference sequence). Here the CDR3 reads CASSLFGGEQETQYF. For the CDR3, the DNA is TGTGCCAGCAGCTTATTCGGTGGCGAACAAGAGACCCAGTACTTC.

This clone showed up just once. The gene calls are TRBV5-6 and TRBJ2-3, with D unclear. Trimming shortened V by 6 bases and J by 0 bases, and 11 bases separated the two germline ends. The CDR3 consists of 14 residues. The germline gives CDR1 SGHDT, CDR2 YYEEEE. Here the CDR3 DNA reads TGTGCCAGCAACGGGCGGTGGAGCACAGATACGCAGTATTTT. Its protein is CASNGRWSTDTQYF.

The chain uses TRBV2 and TRBJ2-3; 7 nucleotides agree with TRBD2. Losses at the gene ends were 8 bases for V and 3 bases for J; bases not matched to a gene: 8. The CDR3 length is 14 residues. Germline V gene lookup returns CDR1 SNHLY and CDR2 FYNNEI. This chain's CDR3 is CASRRGGGTDTQYF. CDR3 bases: TGTGCCAGCCGTCGCGGGGGTGGAACAGATACGCAGTATTTT.

V usage is TRBV5-6 and J usage is TRBJ1-6; D uncertain. The ends were cut back, 3 bases at V and 10 bases at J, with 14 bases in the middle. CDR1 and CDR2 (germline): SGHDT, YYEEEE. The CDR3 extends over 14 amino acids. The CDR3 is CASSWTDNYSPLHF. The CDR3, as DNA: TGTGCCAGCAGCTGGACCGACAACTACTCACCCCTCCACTTT.

This chain links TRBV7-3 with TRBJ2-3, with D perhaps given as TRBD1 or TRBD2 (5 bases each). Trimming left V 0 bases short and J 4 bases short, with 17 bases between. The CDR3 contains 17 residues. Germline CDR1 and CDR2: SGHTA and FQGTGA. This CDR3 reads CASSLTPRGSVADTQYF. CDR3 nucleotides: TGTGCCAGCAGCTTAACGCCTAGGGGTAGCGTCGCAGATACGCAGTATTTT.

The chain is built from TRBV5-1 and TRBJ2-5, with 10 nucleotides matching TRBD2. The CDR3 has 15 residues. V dropped 2 bases and J dropped 3; count of bases not matched to a gene: 4. CDR1 and CDR2 (germline): SGHRS, YFSETQ. CDR3 loop: CASSFSGLAEETQYF. The CDR3 DNA follows: TGCGCCAGCAGCTTTAGCGGACTAGCGGAAGAGACCCAGTACTTC.

The V call is TRBV6-6, the J call TRBJ1-1; possibly TRBD1 for D (6 bases). This CDR3 comprises 14 residues. The ends were cut back, 5 bases at V and 0 bases at J, with 10 bases in the middle. Germline-derived CDR1 and CDR2 are MNHNY and SVGAGI (reference sequence). CDR3 amino acids: CASSGQQVNTEAFF. The CDR3 bases are TGTGCCAGCAGTGGACAGCAGGTGAACACTGAAGCTTTCTTT.

This CDR3 is CASSLTGTLPYEQYF. The CDR3 bases are TGTGCCAGCAGCCTGACCGGGACACTGCCCTACGAGCAGTACTTC. The rearrangement uses TRBV7-9 and TRBJ2-7; maybe TRBD1 (6 bases). The V end lost 5 bases, the J end lost 2 bases, and 16 bases lay between the germline ends. Germline V gene sequence: CDR1 SEHNR, CDR2 FQNEAQ (reference sequence). The CDR3 is 15 amino acids.

CDR3 amino acids: CASSVGDPAQETQYF. The DNA for the CDR3 is TGTGCCAGCAGCGTAGGGGACCCGGCCCAAGAGACCCAGTACTTC. The genes are TRBV9 and TRBJ2-5; the D call may be TRBD1 or TRBD2 (5 bases each). The V gene's germline CDR1 is SGDLS and CDR2 YYNGEE. The V gene lost 0 bases and the J gene lost 1 base, with 10 bases spanning the gap. This CDR3 spans 15 amino acids.

This chain connects TRBV6-5 to TRBJ2-3, with D unclear. Germline CDR1 is MNHEY and CDR2 is SVGAGI. The V and J ends lost 5 bases and 2 bases respectively, with 8 bases between them. The CDR3 totals 13 residues. For the CDR3, the DNA is TGTGCCAGCAGTACCGAAGACACAGATACGCAGTATTTT. It encodes CASSTEDTDTQYF.

The gene calls are TRBV30 and TRBJ1-1; 7 bases agree with TRBD1. CDR1 and CDR2 from the germline V gene are GTSNPN and SVGIG (reference sequence). The ends lost 5 bases at V and 4 bases at J; junction bases unmatched: 7. The CDR3 runs to 13 residues. CDR3 loop: CAWGTGTVTEAFF. The CDR3 DNA reads as TGTGCCTGGGGAACCGGGACAGTCACTGAAGCTTTCTTT.

V is TRBV10-3 and J is TRBJ1-2, with D unresolved. Looked up from germline, CDR1 is ENHRY and CDR2 is SYGVKD. The CDR3 has 13 amino acids. Trimming took 10 bases from V and 3 from J, leaving 15 bases between them. The CDR3 protein is CATSGQRDYGYTF. CDR3 DNA sequence: TGTGCCACAAGCGGGCAGCGGGACTATGGCTACACCTTC.

The genes are TRBV7-2 and TRBJ2-5; 11 bases match TRBD2. CDR3 length: 18 residues. Germline V gene lookup returns CDR1 SGHTA and CDR2 FQGNSA. The V segment lost 1 base and the J segment 4 bases; nucleotides outside the gene matches: 11. The chain's CDR3 is CASSLGGVSGGAGETQYF. The CDR3 nucleotides are TGTGCCAGCAGCTTAGGAGGGGTTAGCGGGGGGGCCGGAGAGACCCAGTACTTC.

The chain carries TRBV7-2 and TRBJ2-7, with 7 nucleotides matching TRBD2. V lost 6 bases and J lost 2; bases outside the gene matches: 10. The CDR3 is 15 amino acids. The germline CDR1 and CDR2 sequences are SGHTA and FQGNSA. The CDR3 spells CASSLGASGPYEQYV. Here the CDR3 DNA reads TGTGCCAGCAGTCTCGGGGCTAGCGGACCCTACGAGCAGTACGTC.

The chain is built from TRBV9 and TRBJ1-1; no firm D call. V shed 1 base and J shed 4 bases, with 11 bases lying between them. This CDR3 is built from 14 residues. The germline V gene encodes CDR1 SGDLS and CDR2 YYNGEE. The CDR3 is CASSVRWEGTEAFF. The CDR3 DNA reads TGTGCCAGCAGCGTAAGGTGGGAAGGCACTGAAGCTTTCTTT.

The rearrangement links TRBV4-1 to TRBJ1-6; D ambiguous. Germline values: CDR1 MGHRA, CDR2 YSYEKL. This CDR3 region has 14 residues. The ends were cut back, 1 base at V and 8 bases at J, with 9 bases in the middle. The DNA of the CDR3 is TGCGCCAGCAGCCAAGCTCTGCGGGATTCACCCCTCCACTTT. Translation: CASSQALRDSPLHF.

V gene TRBV29-1 combines with J gene TRBJ2-1, with 10 bases identical to TRBD2. The V and J ends lost 3 bases and 0 bases, in that order; junction bases with no gene match: 8. CDR1 is SQVTM, CDR2 ANQGSEA, per germline. This CDR3 has 17 residues. CDR3 amino acids: CSVDGSGRRGSYNEQFF. CDR3 in DNA: TGCAGCGTTGATGGTAGCGGGAGGAGGGGCTCCTACAATGAGCAGTTCTTC.